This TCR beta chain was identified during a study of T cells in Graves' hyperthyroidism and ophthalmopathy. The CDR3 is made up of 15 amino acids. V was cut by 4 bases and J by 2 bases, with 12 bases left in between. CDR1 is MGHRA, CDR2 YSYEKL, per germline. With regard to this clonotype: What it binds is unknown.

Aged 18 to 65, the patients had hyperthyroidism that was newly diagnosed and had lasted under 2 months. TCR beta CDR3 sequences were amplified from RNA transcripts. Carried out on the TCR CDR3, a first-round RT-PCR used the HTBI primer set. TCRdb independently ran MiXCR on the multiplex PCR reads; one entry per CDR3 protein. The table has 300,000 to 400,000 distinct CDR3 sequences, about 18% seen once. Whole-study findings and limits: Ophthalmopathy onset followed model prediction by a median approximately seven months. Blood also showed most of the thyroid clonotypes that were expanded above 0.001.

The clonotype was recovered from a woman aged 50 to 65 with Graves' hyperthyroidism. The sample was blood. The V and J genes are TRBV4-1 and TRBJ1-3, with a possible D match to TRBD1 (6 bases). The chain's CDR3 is CASSLNRATGNTIYF. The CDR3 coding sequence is TGCGCCAGCAGCCTTAACAGGGCTACTGGAAACACCATATATTTT.